The 21 T cell receptor beta chains below all came from one sample that was sequenced in a study of cytomegalovirus exposure and HLA in healthy donors. Sequenced by immunoSEQ multiplex PCR; TCRdb stores in-frame clones only, minus some. The sample lists 110,000 to 150,000 clones, 85% to 90% occurring once. The sample taken for sequencing was PBMCs. These receptors were taken from a woman in her twenties or thirties in good health and CMV-seropositive.

The rearrangement links TRBV5-4 to TRBJ2-4; tentative D call: TRBD1 (6 bases). The V gene's germline CDR1 is SGHNT and CDR2 YYREEE (reference sequence). Between the trimmed V and J ends, which lost 0 bases and 6 bases, there was a span of 10 bases. The CDR3 sequence is 14 residues long. CDR3 nucleotides: TGTGCCAGCAGCTTGGGGGGGCGCGTAAACATTCAGTACTTC. This sequence encodes CASSLGGRVNIQYF.

The genes are TRBV6-1 and TRBJ2-7; a weak D match, TRBD1 (6 bases). Germline V CDR1 and CDR2: MNHNS, SASEGT. This CDR3 comprises 13 residues. V lost 5 bases and J lost 5, with 13 bases in between. The chain's CDR3 is CASSLNRVHEQYF. In nucleotides, the CDR3 is TGTGCCAGCAGTCTAAACAGGGTCCACGAGCAGTACTTC.

The rearrangement uses TRBV28 and TRBJ1-5; 7 bases are a match to TRBD1. V shed 1 base, J shed 4 bases, and the junction held 7 bases outside the gene matches. The CDR3 runs to 16 residues. CDR1 and CDR2 from the germline V gene are MDHEN and SYDVKM. CDR3 coding DNA: TGTGCCAGCAGTTTATCGGGGAGCAGGGGGAATCAGCCCCAGCATTTT. As protein: CASSLSGSRGNQPQHF.

The chain carries TRBV5-1 and TRBJ2-1; 9 bases align to TRBD1. The CDR3 has 15 amino acids. V lost 4 bases, J lost 4 bases, and 6 bases stayed unmatched. In germline, CDR1 is SGHRS, CDR2 YFSETQ. The CDR3 DNA follows: TGCGCCAGCAGCGTGGGACAGGGTACTTACAATGAGCAGTTCTTC. Protein sequence: CASSVGQGTYNEQFF.

The chain is built from TRBV11-2 and TRBJ1-5; D remains ambiguous. Germline assignment: CDR1 SGHAT and CDR2 FQNNGV. V was clipped by 0 bases and J by 4 bases, with 4 bases between them. The CDR3 has 13 residues. The CDR3 nucleotides read TGTGCCAGCAGCTTAGACCGGAATCAGCCCCAGCATTTT. Amino acid sequence: CASSLDRNQPQHF.

The genes are TRBV12-5 and TRBJ2-5; weak D call: TRBD2 (5 bases). Germline values: CDR1 LGHNT, CDR2 FRNRAP. This CDR3 has 15 residues. The V end was cut by 3 bases, the J end by 4 bases, with 15 bases between. The CDR3 protein is CASGLNGGAAETQYF. The CDR3 nucleotides are TGTGCTAGTGGTTTAAACGGTGGAGCGGCAGAGACCCAGTACTTC.

The chain carries TRBV5-5 and TRBJ2-7; perhaps TRBD1 as D (7 bases). V was cut by 4 bases and J by 1 base, with 12 bases left in between. Germline assignment: CDR1 SGHKS and CDR2 YYEKEE (reference sequence). The CDR3 runs 14 residues. The CDR3 DNA reads as TGTGCCAGCAGCACCTCAGGGGGGTCCTACGAGCAGTACTTC. It encodes CASSTSGGSYEQYF.

The chain recombines TRBV5-1 with TRBJ1-4; TRBD1 agrees at 7 bases. This CDR3 has 14 amino acids. The V and J ends lost 3 bases and 8 bases, in that order; junction bases with no gene match: 7. From germline, CDR1 is SGHRS and CDR2 YFSETQ. The CDR3 region is CASSSQGSEEKLFF. CDR3 sequence (DNA): TGCGCCAGCAGCTCACAGGGGTCGGAGGAAAAACTGTTTTTT.

The chain links TRBV5-1 to TRBJ2-6; D gene unclear. Trimming stripped 4 bases from V and 0 bases from J, with 26 bases between. Per germline, CDR1 SGHRS and CDR2 YFSETQ. This CDR3 has 21 amino acids. The CDR3, as DNA: TGCGCCAGCAGCCTGGGTTTCCGTAGTCTCGAAAGCCACTCTGGGGCCAACGTCCTGACTTTC. This encodes CASSLGFRSLESHSGANVLTF.

The V call is TRBV5-5, the J call TRBJ2-6, with TRBD1 as a possible D gene (5 bases). Germline lookup yields CDR1 SGHKS and CDR2 YYEKEE (reference sequence). The CDR3 contains 15 residues. The V and J ends lost 0 bases and 4 bases respectively, with 8 bases between them. The CDR3 nucleotides read TGTGCCAGCAGCTTGGAGGGGTACGGGGCCAACGTCCTGACTTTC. Protein product: CASSLEGYGANVLTF.

The chain carries TRBV10-2 and TRBJ2-3; 11 bases agree with TRBD2. Germline CDR1 reads WSHSY; CDR2 reads SAAADI. J was trimmed by 4 bases and V by 6 bases; bases with no gene match: 6. There are 15 residues in the CDR3. The CDR3 DNA reads TGCGCCAGCAGGCTAGCGGGGGGCGGTTCAGATACGCAGTATTTT. Its translation is CASRLAGGGSDTQYF.

This clone turned up a few times. V and J are TRBV7-2 and TRBJ1-5; 7 bases are a match to TRBD1. CDR1 and CDR2 (germline): SGHTA, FQGNSA. This CDR3 spans 15 amino acids. V dropped 3 bases and J dropped 2; count of bases not matched to a gene: 4. CDR3 bases: TGTGCCAGCAGCTTTCGGACAGGCGGCAATCAGCCCCAGCATTTT. It translates to CASSFRTGGNQPQHF. The whole variable domain, remainder taken from reference TRBV7-2 and TRBJ1-5, is GAGVSQSPSNKVTEKGKDVELRCDPISGHTALYWYRQSLGQGLEFLIYFQGNSAPDKSGLPSDRFSAERTGGSVSTLTIQRTQQEDSAVYLCASSFRTGGNQPQHFGDGTRLSIL.

The chain combines TRBV7-6 with TRBJ2-3, with 12 positions matching TRBD2. This CDR3 region has 16 residues. Trimming took 4 bases from V and 6 from J; bases not matched to a gene: 8. Germline CDR1 is SGHVS and CDR2 is FNYEAQ. CDR3 nucleotides: TGTGCCAGCAGCTCCGGACTAGCGGGGATGGTCGATACGCAGTATTTT. Translation gives CASSSGLAGMVDTQYF.

The V gene is TRBV4-1, the J gene TRBJ1-5; no reliable D call. Germline V gives CDR1 MGHRA, CDR2 YSYEKL. The CDR3 contains 16 residues. Between the trimmed V and J ends, which lost 0 bases and 6 bases, there was a span of 15 bases. The CDR3 DNA is TGCGCCAGCAGCCAAGATCTATCGGGGTACGGTCAGCCCCAGCATTTT. Translating it yields CASSQDLSGYGQPQHF.

The chain carries TRBV28 and TRBJ2-1; D is unresolved. Trimming pared 4 bases from V and 7 bases from J, leaving 8 bases between. The CDR3 spans 12 residues. Germline assignment: CDR1 MDHEN and CDR2 SYDVKM. The chain's CDR3 is CASSSPLNEQFF. The CDR3 DNA is TGTGCCAGCAGTTCCCCGTTAAATGAGCAGTTCTTC.

The chain is built from TRBV21-1 and TRBJ1-5; TRBD1, as called in the table, went unchecked against the DNA. TRBV21-1 is a known pseudogene. CDR3 size: 20 residues. The DNA of the CDR3 is TGTGCCATGTTGGACAGGGTGTATGAACCCCGAATCACAAGCAATCAGCCCCAGCATTTT. This codes for CAMLDRVYEPRITSNQPQHF.

The genes are TRBV6-6 and TRBJ2-2; 12 bases agree with TRBD2. Per the germline V gene, CDR1 is MNHNY and CDR2 is SVGAGI (reference sequence). The CDR3 contains 16 residues. The V segment lost 4 bases and the J segment 4 bases; nucleotides outside the gene matches: 4. The CDR3 bases are TGTGCCAGCAGTTCTAGCGGGGGGGCCGGCACCGGGGAGCTGTTTTTT. This codes for CASSSSGGAGTGELFF.

V is TRBV2 and J is TRBJ2-5, with 11 bases fitting TRBD2. The V gene end was trimmed by 5 bases and the J gene end by 2 bases; junction bases not matched to a gene: 7. Germline V CDR1 and CDR2: SNHLY, FYNNEI. This CDR3 is 16 amino acids long. Written as DNA, the CDR3 is TGTGCCAGCAGTCTGGTAGCGGGGGGGCTGCAAGAGACCCAGTACTTC. Its translation is CASSLVAGGLQETQYF.

The V call is TRBV28, the J call TRBJ2-7; D possibly corresponds to TRBD1 (6 bases). CDR1 and CDR2 from the germline V gene are MDHEN and SYDVKM. The ends were cut back, 5 bases at V and 2 bases at J, with 13 bases in the middle. This CDR3 has 14 amino acids. The chain's CDR3 is CASSTGGQPYEQYF. CDR3 sequence (DNA): TGTGCCAGCAGTACCGGCGGACAGCCCTACGAGCAGTACTTC.

In its sample, this clone was seen many times. The rearrangement joins TRBV5-1 to TRBJ1-5, with TRBD1 matching over 11 bases. CDR3 length: 16 amino acids. The V and J ends lost 4 bases and 6 bases, in that order; junction bases with no gene match: 9. Germline V gives CDR1 SGHRS, CDR2 YFSETQ. The CDR3 nucleotides read TGCGCCAGCAGCGCACGGACAGGGGGCGGAGGTCAGCCCCAGCATTTT. Its translation is CASSARTGGGGQPQHF.

The table lists this clone with a few counts. This chain connects TRBV5-4 to TRBJ2-7, with TRBD1 matching 8 bases. The V gene's germline CDR1 is SGHNT and CDR2 YYREEE (reference sequence). The CDR3 length is 16 residues. Germline trimming cut 7 bases from V and 0 bases from J; bases unmatched to any gene: 12. Here the CDR3 DNA reads TGTGCCAGCGGGCCGATAGGGGACAGGAACTCCTACGAGCAGTACTTC. Translated: CASGPIGDRNSYEQYF.